This TCR beta chain came from a study of blood T cells in healthy people across ages. In regard to this clonotype: Its antigen is as yet unknown.

The V and J ends lost 0 bases and 1 base respectively, with 13 bases between them. Germline values: CDR1 ENHRY, CDR2 SYGVKD. This CDR3 contains 16 residues. Study findings and constraints: Diversity of TCR beta per million T cells declined in a roughly linear way with age.

A sample-barcoded 5' primer and a J-beta primer mix were used in a second PCR of roughly 6 to 11 cycles. TCRdb recomputed calls from the 5' RACE reads with MiXCR, one row per CDR3 protein. There are about 780,000 distinct CDR3 sequences in the sample; more than 25% occur only once, and roughly 3.1% lies in the top ten. These data also featured in a second study, about T cells of mothers and their children. In that study: For each mother, over 10 million TCR beta CDR3 reads were obtained, and for each child, around 3.1 million.

The sequencing input was blood. The genes are TRBV10-3 and TRBJ2-7; weak D call: TRBD2 (6 bases). This TCR derives from a boy aged 10-17 years in good health. The CDR3 region is CAISESVGRGSYEQYF. DNA for the CDR3: TGTGCCATCAGTGAGTCGGTCGGCCGGGGGTCCTACGAGCAGTACTTC.